This record concerns one T cell receptor beta chain sequence. Its antigen is not known. Repertoires were generated with immunoSEQ multiplex PCR, while TCRdb's copy carries only in-frame clones and drops some. The sample lists about 95,000 clones, approximately 85% occurring once. This entry is derived from a study of OX40 agonist ivuxolimab in advanced cancers. General observations from the study: CD8+ T cells averaged more expanded clones than CD4+.

CDR3 length: 15 amino acids. Trimming took 5 bases from V and 10 from J; bases not matched to a gene: 8. Germline CDR1 and CDR2: SGHTA and FQGTGA. Sampling times: baseline, cycle 4 day 1, cycle 7 day 1. Sequencing was performed on CD4+ or CD8+ T cells sorted from blood, taken in a trial of the OX40 agonist ivuxolimab. This chain uses TRBV7-3 with TRBJ2-1; 13 bases fit TRBD2. The receptor was isolated from an adult with an advanced solid tumor such as melanoma, head and neck, liver or kidney cancer. The CDR3 coding sequence is TGTGCCAGCAGCGTAAGGGGACTAGCGGGATACGAGCAGTTCTTC. Translation gives CASSVRGLAGYEQFF. Full variable domain (missing parts from reference TRBV7-3 and TRBJ2-1): GAGVSQTPSNKVTEKGKYVELRCDPISGHTALYWYRQSLGQGPEFLIYFQGTGAADDSGLPNDRFFAVRPEGSVSTLKIQRTERGDSAVYLCASSVRGLAGYEQFFGPGTRLTVL.